This T cell receptor (beta chain) was sequenced in a study of tumor-infiltrating lymphocytes in primary liver carcinoma. The CDR3 loop spans 14 amino acids. Overall study findings and caveats: Only about 7.5-24% of top clones spanned all five tumor regions.

Unsorted bulk tissue of roughly 17-33 mg yielded co-extracted RNA and DNA. The patients, who had chronic HBV infection, were treatment-naive (untreated). Starting material of 500 to 600 ng total RNA yielded TCR beta cDNA via a constant-region primer. Employing slightly modified ARM-PCR, three nested multiplex PCR rounds were run, and these gave rise to the TCR beta libraries. Each of the first two PCR rounds ran approximately 11 cycles with TRBV1-TRBV30 forward and C-beta reverse primers. TCRdb fed the multiplex PCR reads into MiXCR, producing one record per CDR3 protein. The data show nearly 50,000 distinct CDR3 sequences, over 70% seen once. Notes on this clonotype: Antigen specificity is unknown. An end of the junction differs from the germline gene, which may be a read error.

Material: liver tumor tissue from sampling region 3. As for subset: tumor region T3, left-lateral pole. This TCR was recovered from a man aged 35 to 55 with primary liver carcinoma and hepatitis B virus infection. The chain combines TRBV12-3 or TRBV12-4 with TRBJ1-5; tentative D call: TRBD1 (5 bases). CDR3 nucleotides: TGTGTCAGCAGTTTTGGGCAGGGCGAGGGGCCCCAGCGTTTT. This codes for CVSSFGQGEGPQRF.